This TCR beta chain came from a study of shared clonotypes between healthy human individuals. J was trimmed by 4 bases and V by 4 bases; bases with no gene match: 9. CDR3 length: 17 residues. The V gene's germline CDR1 is MDHEN and CDR2 SYDVKM. Only one count was recorded for this clone. Replicate PCRs from sorted subsets contained approximately 200 ng DNA, which is tens of thousands of T cell genomes. Measured with immunoSEQ multiplex PCR; TCRdb has only the in-frame clones, and not every one. The table includes about 990,000 clones, 70% to 80% detected once. Healthy HIV-negative adults without recent acute infections or vaccinations served as donors. Investigators divided CD4+ cells into CD45RA+ naive and CD45RA-negative memory subsets.

The clonotype was recovered from a man aged 18 to 29 in good health. Some clones in this sample may be carry-over from other donors' samples. This sequence joins TRBV28 and TRBJ2-6; TRBD1 agrees at 8 bases. Sequencing was carried out using memory CD4+ T cells from PBMCs. Subset meaning: CD45RA-negative fraction. CDR3 in amino acids: CASSSGTGVAGANVLTF. The CDR3 region has the DNA TGTGCCAGCAGTTCCGGGACAGGTGTAGCCGGGGCCAACGTCCTGACTTTC.